These 22 T cell receptor beta chains came from one sample sequenced in a study of cytomegalovirus exposure and HLA in healthy donors. Use of 60 Vbeta and 13 Jbeta primers characterized the PCR. Sequencing used immunoSEQ multiplex PCR; TCRdb keeps in-frame clones, though not all of them. The sample contains some 100,000 clones, under 80% of which appear only once. What was sequenced was PBMCs. The source of these receptors is a woman younger than 30 in good health and CMV-seropositive.

The chain carries TRBV6-5 and TRBJ1-2; unclear D gene. The CDR3 sequence is 12 residues long. V was clipped by 7 bases and J by 8 bases, with 14 bases between them. Germline CDR1 reads MNHEY; CDR2 reads SVGAGI. CDR3 sequence: CASNDVREGYTF. CDR3 coding DNA: TGTGCCAGCAACGACGTGAGGGAAGGCTACACCTTC.

The V gene is TRBV29-1, the J gene TRBJ2-7; 14 nucleotides match TRBD2. CDR1 is SQVTM, CDR2 ANQGSEA, per germline. Trimming cost V 5 bases and J 3 bases; bases outside gene matches: 6. This CDR3 comprises 15 residues. CDR3 nucleotides: TGCAGCGTTACCCCGGGACTAGCGGGAGTCTACGAGCAGTACTTC. This codes for CSVTPGLAGVYEQYF.

This sequence joins TRBV28 and TRBJ1-4; possible D gene TRBD1, 5 bases. Germline CDR1 reads MDHEN; CDR2 reads SYDVKM. CDR3 length: 15 amino acids. V was clipped by 4 bases and J by 5 bases, with 14 bases between them. CDR3 residues: CASSWGTAGNEKLFF. In DNA, the CDR3 is TGTGCCAGCAGTTGGGGGACTGCAGGGAATGAAAAACTGTTTTTT.

The chain is built from TRBV18 and TRBJ1-2; tentatively, D is TRBD1 (6 bases). The V gene's germline CDR1 is KGHSH and CDR2 LQKENI. The CDR3 contains 14 residues. Trimming took off 4 bases at V and 5 bases at J, with 14 bases between the two ends. The CDR3 coding sequence is TGTGCCAGCTCACTCGACAGGCTCAATTATGGCTACACCTTC. This sequence encodes CASSLDRLNYGYTF.

V usage is TRBV6-5 and J usage is TRBJ1-2; 10 nucleotides line up with TRBD1. The CDR3 runs to 14 residues. Germline assignment: CDR1 MNHEY and CDR2 SVGAGI. The trim removed 7 bases at V and 3 bases at J, leaving 5 bases unmatched. CDR3 loop: CASNDRGPDYGYTF. The DNA for the CDR3 is TGTGCCAGCAACGACAGGGGGCCGGACTATGGCTACACCTTC.

This clone has just one count. The chain carries TRBV29-1 and TRBJ2-7; TRBD2 aligns across 7 bases. Germline CDR1 and CDR2: SQVTM and ANQGSEA. V was pared by 6 bases and J by 2 bases, with 10 bases of the junction left unmatched. The CDR3 totals 14 residues. The CDR3 here is CSVGLVWPPYEQYF. The CDR3 DNA sequence: TGCAGCGTAGGACTAGTCTGGCCCCCCTACGAGCAGTACTTC.

This clone has only a few counts. The V and J genes are TRBV6-5 and TRBJ1-5; no firm D call. Between the trimmed V and J ends, which lost 2 bases and 7 bases, there was a span of 9 bases. The CDR3 runs 13 residues. Germline lookup yields CDR1 MNHEY and CDR2 SVGAGI. The CDR3 sequence: CASSYGPGQPQHF. The CDR3 DNA follows: TGTGCCAGCAGTTACGGACCGGGACAGCCCCAGCATTTT.

The chain is built from TRBV28 and TRBJ1-2; D possibly corresponds to TRBD1 (5 bases). Trimming removed 5 bases from V and 5 bases from J, with 12 bases in between. CDR1 is MDHEN, CDR2 SYDVKM, per germline. CDR3 length equals 13 residues. CDR3 loop: CASSAVRQYGYTF. The DNA for the CDR3 is TGTGCCAGCAGTGCCGTCCGACAGTATGGCTACACCTTC.

This clone has only a few counts. The V call is TRBV28, the J call TRBJ2-7, with 8 nucleotides matching TRBD1. The CDR3 is 14 amino acids. Germline V CDR1 and CDR2: MDHEN, SYDVKM. The junction had 11 bases not matched to a gene; V was cut back by 6 bases and J by 7 bases. CDR3 sequence: CASSPTGDVGEQYF. CDR3 nucleotides: TGTGCCAGCAGCCCGACAGGGGATGTAGGGGAGCAGTACTTC.

This sequence joins TRBV2 and TRBJ2-1, with D possibly matching TRBD2 (5 bases). In germline, CDR1 is SNHLY, CDR2 FYNNEI. V lost 9 bases and J lost 0, with 12 bases in between. This CDR3 is built from 14 residues. The chain's CDR3 is CARGGLSSYNEQFF. Written as DNA, the CDR3 is TGTGCCAGAGGCGGGCTCAGCTCCTACAATGAGCAGTTCTTC. Supplemented by reference TRBV2 and TRBJ2-1, the full variable domain reads EPEVTQTPSHQVTQMGQEVILRCVPISNHLYFYWYRQILGQKVEFLVSFYNNEISEKSEIFDDQFSVERPDGSNFTLKIRSTKLEDSAMYFCARGGLSSYNEQFFGPGTRLTVL.

CDR3 nucleotides: TGTGCCAGCAGTATGCTAGCGGAGCGCTCCTACAATGAGCAGTTCTTC. This sequence encodes CASSMLAERSYNEQFF. This rearrangement joins TRBV27 to TRBJ2-1; TRBD2 aligns across 7 bases. The V gene end was trimmed by 5 bases and the J gene end by 0 bases; junction bases not matched to a gene: 7. The germline CDR1 and CDR2 sequences are MNHEY and SMNVEV (reference sequence). The length of the CDR3 is 16 residues.

CDR3 DNA sequence: TGTGCCACCAGCCCCCTCGGTACCGGGACAGGGAACTATGGCTACACCTTC. Its protein product is CATSPLGTGTGNYGYTF. The rearrangement links TRBV15 to TRBJ1-2; 9 nucleotides align to TRBD1. The CDR3 spans 17 residues. With V trimmed by 5 bases and J by 2 bases, 12 bases remained unmatched. The germline gives CDR1 LNHNV, CDR2 YYDKDF (reference sequence).

The chain couples TRBV29-1 to TRBJ1-1; 9 bases agree with TRBD1. The CDR3 runs to 13 residues. V dropped 8 bases and J dropped 3; count of bases not matched to a gene: 7. Germline lookup yields CDR1 SQVTM and CDR2 ANQGSEA. Written as DNA, the CDR3 is TGCAGCATTGTCGGGGACAGGGACACTGAAGCTTTCTTT. It translates to CSIVGDRDTEAFF.

This clone was picked up a small number of times. The V gene is TRBV7-6, the J gene TRBJ2-7; TRBD2 matches at 7 bases. CDR1 is SGHVS and CDR2 is FNYEAQ in the germline V gene. V was clipped by 4 bases and J by 4 bases; unmatched bases: 7. CDR3 length: 14 amino acids. CDR3 nucleotide sequence: TGTGCCAGCAGCTCTACCGGGGAGGGTTACGAGCAGTACTTC. As protein: CASSSTGEGYEQYF.

This chain connects TRBV4-1 to TRBJ2-7; 10 bases are shared with TRBD1. Per the germline V gene, CDR1 is MGHRA and CDR2 is YSYEKL. The CDR3 loop spans 16 amino acids. V shed 1 base and J 3 bases; nucleotides not matched to a gene: 6. The CDR3 DNA reads TGCGCCAGCAGCCAAGGGGGACGGACAGGGGGCTACGAGCAGTACTTC. It yields the protein CASSQGGRTGGYEQYF.

This clone was observed a single time. The chain joins TRBV13 to TRBJ1-4, with D possibly TRBD1 on 5 matching bases. The V gene's germline CDR1 is PRHDT and CDR2 FYEKMQ (reference sequence). The CDR3 totals 16 residues. V dropped 5 bases and J dropped 0 bases, with 13 bases sitting between them. CDR3 amino acids: CASSPRTPATNEKLFF. In DNA, the CDR3 is TGTGCCAGCAGCCCTAGGACACCCGCAACTAATGAAAAACTGTTTTTT.

J is TRBJ2-3 and V is TRBV9; the match to TRBD2 covers 10 bases. The germline V gene has CDR1 SGDLS and CDR2 YYNGEE. Unmatched junction bases numbered 2, after V lost 0 bases and J lost 1 base. This CDR3 is 16 amino acids long. The CDR3 DNA follows: TGTGCCAGCAGCGTAGGGGGGACTAGCGGCACAGATACGCAGTATTTT. This sequence encodes CASSVGGTSGTDTQYF.

The chain combines TRBV9 with TRBJ2-3; D is ambiguous. The V end lost 5 bases, the J end lost 2 bases, and 6 bases lay between the germline ends. There are 12 residues in the CDR3. CDR1 is SGDLS and CDR2 is YYNGEE in the germline V gene. The CDR3 spells CASRDITDTQYF. The CDR3 DNA reads as TGTGCCAGCAGAGACATCACAGATACGCAGTATTTT.

This chain joins TRBV6-5 and TRBJ2-7; 11 bases fit TRBD1. Germline lookup yields CDR1 MNHEY and CDR2 SVGAGI. Unmatched junction bases numbered 4, after V lost 6 bases and J lost 0 bases. The CDR3 covers 15 residues. The CDR3 bases are TGTGCCAGCAGATCCGGGACAGGGGGCTCCTACGAGCAGTACTTC. Protein sequence: CASRSGTGGSYEQYF.

This clone came up a few times. This chain uses TRBV19 with TRBJ2-2; 9 bases map to TRBD2. V was pared by 7 bases and J by 6 bases, with 9 bases of the junction left unmatched. The CDR3 consists of 15 residues. Germline CDR1 reads LNHDA; CDR2 reads SQIVND (reference sequence). CDR3: CASTLRAGGPGELFF. The DNA for the CDR3 is TGTGCCAGTACTCTTCGGGCGGGAGGGCCCGGGGAGCTGTTTTTT.

A single count supports this clone. This chain links TRBV10-3 with TRBJ2-5; 16 nucleotides agree with TRBD2. Germline CDR1 reads ENHRY; CDR2 reads SYGVKD. This CDR3 contains 18 residues. With 6 bases clipped from V and 2 bases from J, the junction kept 9 bases outside the gene matches. CDR3 nucleotide sequence: TGTGCCATCAGCATCTTTCCGGGACTAGCGGGAGGGCAAGAGACCCAGTACTTC. Translated, it gives CAISIFPGLAGGQETQYF.

This clone was counted a single time. The rearrangement uses TRBV7-3 and TRBJ2-5, with 9 bases identical to TRBD1. The V and J ends lost 2 bases and 0 bases, in that order; junction bases with no gene match: 7. Germline values: CDR1 SGHTA, CDR2 FQGTGA. The CDR3 length is 17 residues. CDR3 amino acids: CASSLGGTGTYQETQYF. The CDR3 DNA is TGTGCCAGCAGCTTAGGTGGGACAGGGACGTACCAAGAGACCCAGTACTTC.